Following are 3 T cell receptor beta chains from one sample sequenced in a study of blood T cell repertoires in COVID-19. Using immunoSEQ multiplex PCR, the repertoire was profiled, and TCRdb retains in-frame clones only, with some absent. The table shows 130,000 to 150,000 clones, with around 87% occurring only once. Sequenced input: peripheral blood. These receptors all stem from a woman aged 55-69 years with active COVID-19.

The J gene is TRBJ2-1, the V gene TRBV5-5; 7 bases fit TRBD1. J gave up 3 bases and V 2 bases, and 2 bases lay outside the gene matches. This CDR3 region has 14 residues. From germline, CDR1 is SGHKS and CDR2 YYEKEE (reference sequence). CDR3 protein: CASSFGTVYNEQFF. The CDR3 DNA sequence: TGTGCCAGCAGCTTCGGGACAGTCTACAATGAGCAGTTCTTC.

The chain combines TRBV6-5 with TRBJ2-1; TRBD2 matches 7 bases. After removal of 0 bases from V and 7 bases from J, the junction contained 6 bases not matched to a gene. CDR1 is MNHEY and CDR2 is SVGAGI in the germline V gene. The CDR3 totals 15 residues. The chain's CDR3 is CASSYSTTSRNEQFF. CDR3 DNA sequence: TGTGCCAGCAGTTACTCGACGACTAGCAGGAATGAGCAGTTCTTC.

The chain combines TRBV6-2 or TRBV6-3 with TRBJ1-3; no definite D call. Trimming removed 5 bases from V and 0 bases from J, with 11 bases in between. Per the germline V gene, CDR1 is MNHEY and CDR2 is SVGEGT. The CDR3 contains 15 residues. The CDR3 spells CASSPTDISGNTIYF. The CDR3 coding sequence is TGTGCCAGCAGTCCCACTGATATCTCTGGAAACACCATATATTTT.